Listed below are T cell receptor beta chains from one sample, sequenced in a study of shared clonotypes between healthy human individuals. TCRdb's table, derived via immunoSEQ multiplex PCR, lists solely in-frame clones and lacks some. Among approximately 2.5 million clones listed, over 85% were seen once. Material for sequencing was naive CD4+ T cells from PBMCs. These receptors came from a man between 18 and 29 years old in good health. Some clones in this sample may be carry-over from other donors' samples. Each CDR3 is given with its conserved first and last residue. The order of the fields is V gene, D gene, J gene, CDR3 protein. A D gene is named only where the DNA matches it firmly.

>TRBV7-6|TRBD1|TRBJ2-3
CASRVQGALGTDTQYF
>TRBV9|NA|TRBJ2-3
CASSGQGEGGDTQYF
>TRBV19|TRBD2|TRBJ2-3
CASSPSSGRGIDTQYF
>TRBV5-1|TRBD2|TRBJ2-3
CASSREGGRTDTQYF
>TRBV5-1|TRBD2|TRBJ2-1
CASSPGVASGTYNEQFF
>TRBV2|NA|TRBJ2-5
CASSKQQETQYF
>TRBV30|NA|TRBJ1-1
CAWSVGRPNTEAFF
>TRBV5-1|NA|TRBJ2-5
CASSLIQGPQETQYF
>TRBV18|TRBD1|TRBJ1-5
CASRGTGGNQPQHF
>TRBV5-1|TRBD1|TRBJ1-1
CASSRTGFENTEAFF
>TRBV7-2|NA|TRBJ1-2
CASSVGTAYGYTF
>TRBV9|NA|TRBJ2-7
CASSVGPGDGYEQYF
>TRBV15|NA|TRBJ1-3
CATSTDGIYTSSGNTIYF
>TRBV5-8|NA|TRBJ1-5
CASSPRFDQPQHF
>TRBV5-1|NA|TRBJ2-1
CASSIGLYNEQFF
>TRBV4-3|TRBD2|TRBJ2-1
CASSRSSGSYNEQFF
>TRBV5-1|NA|TRBJ1-1
CASSLRGFDTEAFF
>TRBV6-1|NA|TRBJ2-3
CASVSSTDTQYF
>TRBV2|TRBD1|TRBJ2-7
CASSATGTVRRYEQYF
>TRBV5-1|TRBD1|TRBJ2-6
CASSLPTGGDSGANVLTF
>TRBV27|NA|TRBJ2-2
CASSWGGAGELFF
>TRBV6-5|TRBD2|TRBJ2-1
CASSYSPVAGVNEQFF
>TRBV7-9|NA|TRBJ1-5
CASSPGQASNQPQHF
>TRBV28|NA|TRBJ2-3
CASSIQPTSTDTQYF